The 3 T cell receptor beta chains presented below share a single source sample, sequenced in a study of response to subunit inactivated influenza vaccine. TCRdb redid the calling of the RT-PCR reads with MiXCR, one entry per CDR3 protein. The repertoire holds about 300,000 distinct CDR3 sequences, with 20% to 25% as singletons. This specimen consisted of PBMCs from blood, obtained less than 22 months after vaccination. All receptors come from a man aged 50 to 69 who received an inactivated influenza vaccine.

The V call is TRBV7-9, the J call TRBJ2-7; TRBD1 is a possible D gene (7 bases). This CDR3 is 14 amino acids long. Germline V gene sequence: CDR1 SEHNR, CDR2 FQNEAQ (reference sequence). The V end lost 2 bases, the J end lost 5 bases, and 13 bases lay between the germline ends. CDR3: CASSLSAGGNEQYF. CDR3 nucleotides: TGTGCCAGCAGCTTATCAGCAGGGGGGAACGAGCAGTACTTC.

The V and J genes are TRBV5-6 and TRBJ2-7; D is unresolved. The CDR3 covers 14 residues. Trimming removed 6 bases from V and 3 bases from J, with 16 bases in between. Germline V gene sequence: CDR1 SGHDT, CDR2 YYEEEE. CDR3 in amino acids: CASNLGTDVYEQYF. The DNA for the CDR3 is TGTGCCAGCAACCTCGGCACAGATGTCTACGAGCAGTACTTC.

V and J are TRBV5-1 and TRBJ1-2; D possibly corresponds to TRBD1 (5 bases). The CDR3 sequence is 17 residues long. The V end was cut by 4 bases, the J end by 0 bases, with 19 bases between. Germline CDR1 is SGHRS and CDR2 is YFSETQ. The CDR3 sequence is CASSLGGSGASNYGYTF. The CDR3 DNA sequence: TGCGCCAGCAGCCTGGGGGGATCCGGGGCCTCTAACTATGGCTACACCTTC.